This TCR beta chain was captured in a study of cytomegalovirus exposure and HLA in healthy donors (dated by TCRdb to about 2017). With respect to the entire study: An earlier analysis of several hundred of the donors reported about 260 Gb of sequence data and 95 million to 140 million unique TCR beta sequences obtained from about 180 million T cells. About 5 DR-DQ haplotypes were handled as single units for association and clustering, since linkage in the cohort was strong. The study used immunosequencing to profile the T cell repertoires of approximately 630 subjects and linked those repertoires to cytomegalovirus serostatus. Among around 400 genotyped donors of the cohort, an average of around 250,000 unique TCR beta nucleotide sequences was sequenced per donor, of which about 19% were non-productive. The study aimed to test whether signatures of past pathogen exposure could be identified by cataloging public T cell receptors. Both class I and class II loci were covered by HLA typing, at four-digit resolution. A later genetic analysis took genome-wide SNP genotypes for about 65% of the roughly 670 donors and used that subset as a discovery cohort. The later analysis used no new phenotypic data to find candidate immune exposures, relying instead on TCR beta sequences and their occurrence across donors. A later analysis re-examined previously published TCR beta repertoires from just over 650 donors and added high-resolution HLA genotyping to investigate patterns of TCR occurrence. All discovery cohort repertoires had been generated using a single sequencing platform. To decide whether each TCR beta V gene segment behaved as functional or pseudogenic, an earlier analysis of some 600 of the donors relied on high-throughput TCR beta sequencing. Donor age, sex, ethnicity and CMV serostatus were collected together with the repertoire data. Among the roughly 410 genotyped donors, approximately 77% belonged to the genetic ancestry cluster associated with self-reported Caucasian donors. Typing coverage varied by locus: roughly 620-630 donors for A, B, C, DRB1 and DQB1; more than 500 for DQA1; about 600 for DPA1; fewer than 480 for DPB1. The study combined high-throughput TCR immunosequencing, statistical association of individual TCRs with disease status, and machine learning to predict cytomegalovirus infection status. Besides the first cohort of 666 subjects, a separate validation cohort made up of around 120 different subjects was used. An early release that covered roughly 600 HLA-typed donors contained about 300 gigabases of sequencing data and 70 million to 100 million unique TCR sequences. Results and caveats for the whole study, not just this receptor: Compared with equally common non-associated chains, HLA-associated TCR beta chains in a later analysis were more clonally expanded and had lower generation probabilities. It was suggested by the authors that the approach could potentially be generalized to other disease states and immunological phenotypes. Cytomegalovirus status was reported to be diagnosed by the classifier with high specificity and sensitivity in both the original and validation cohorts. Only TCR beta chains were sequenced in this cohort, and the absence of alpha or paired-chain data limited detectable features. Because HLA typing was unavailable for some donors at each locus, only the typed subset was used in association tests. Most TCR sequences were observed very rarely across donors, whereas some public TCRs were present in many individuals. A later analysis reported that several top co-occurrence clusters appeared linked to parvovirus B19, influenza, CMV and Epstein-Barr virus. CMV serostatus was the only immune exposure information available for the cohort. Linkage disequilibrium might explain the correlated functional status among segregating V segments, but an unknown experimental factor could not be ruled out. In a later genetic analysis, a missense DCLRE1C variant was associated with V-gene and J-gene trimming of TCR beta chains, and the association was replicated in an independent cohort. Because counts were too low, some 16 rarely observed V segments, including chromosome 9 orphons, were excluded from the earlier analysis of 587 of the donors. In vitro tests confirmed that three of the cytomegalovirus-associated TCR beta chains recognize cytomegalovirus antigens. According to a later genetic analysis, donors in an Asian-associated ancestry cluster had fewer N-insertions in productive TCRs than the approximately 650-donor mean. Presence/absence analyses assumed roughly uniform sequencing depth across donors, an assumption that may not hold. A group of highly shared sequence variants was considered likely to be a technical artifact of the sequencing pipeline. A further reported finding was that TCR beta sequences accurately predicted the HLA-A and HLA-B alleles for most subjects in the first cohort. Some IMGT-functional V segments, including TRBV6-2 and TRBV6-3, could not be distinguished by the 87-base-pair reads and were therefore excluded. In an earlier analysis of fewer than 700 of the donors, most TCR beta V segments appeared in productive rearrangements about 87% or about 30% of the time, broadly matching IMGT annotations. Assigning TCR associations to individual alleles was difficult when HLA alleles, especially DR and DQ, strongly co-occurred. In a later analysis, most CMV-associated TCR beta chains were found to appear HLA-restricted, with HLA associations seemingly driven largely by CMV exposure. A total of about 180 TCR beta chains were listed by the study as associated with cytomegalovirus. A later analysis associated about 17,000 TCR beta sequences with specific HLA alleles at a false discovery rate of 0.05. According to a later analysis, TCR association rates differed among HLA loci, with DRB1 alleles showing the most associated TCRs and HLA-C alleles showing the fewest.

From cysteine to phenylalanine, the CDR3 is 15 amino acids long. Only CDR3 DNA is held: 45 bases, read in frame from base 1. V sheds 2 bases and J sheds 7 bases, leaving 18 bases between their ends. CDR1 and CDR2 are read off the germline V gene as MGHRA and YSYEKL. As concerns this clone: Its cognate antigen has yet to be identified. Nothing much larger sits one base from this clone, and base qualities are not available.

The cohort was made up of 666 healthy bone marrow donors. Cohort members were all nominally healthy when sampled, although unrecorded immune exposures were likely present. The donor tested CMV seropositive, placing the donor among the approximately 290 seropositive members of the cohort. A peripheral blood sample was provided by each donor, and peripheral blood mononuclear cells were used for TCR beta sequencing. The Qiagen DNeasy Blood Extraction Kit was used to extract genomic DNA from the blood cell samples. Libraries came from the immunoSEQ multiplex PCR assay. For the multiplex PCR, a mixture combining 60 forward primers for TCR Vbeta segments and 13 reverse primers for TCR Jbeta segments was used. The CDR3 region of rearranged TCR beta genes was amplified from genomic DNA by a multiplex PCR assay. The amplified TCR beta libraries were sequenced on the Illumina HiSeq System as 87-base-pair reads. In the source study's methods: Across the roughly 670 repertoires, a later analysis counted 60 million to 90 million unique TCR beta chains, 9.5 million to 13 million of which were shared by at least two donors. Raw reads were error-corrected and collapsed into unique sequences by a nearest-neighbor algorithm in which closely related sequences were merged to remove PCR and sequencing errors. Alignment of CDR3 sequences to IMGT reference sequences was used to assign V, D and J gene segments. For a sequence to be retained, a match of at least six nucleotides was required to both a V gene segment and a J gene segment. Rearrangements were called productive when the CDR3 lacked stop codons and stayed in frame with V and J; all others were non-productive. CDR3 was defined according to IMGT convention as the region running from the second conserved V-encoded cysteine to the conserved J-encoded phenylalanine. The earlier analysis of 500 to 650 of the donors excluded any sequence lacking an unambiguous match to a single V gene segment. In an earlier analysis of 450 to 700 of the donors, V segments were called functional above 56.7% productive rearrangements and were called segregating when the between-donor standard deviation exceeded 5%. A statistical classification framework was developed to diagnose cytomegalovirus status using the catalog of TCR beta chain sequences. In a later analysis, TCR nucleotide sequences were compared against IMGT/GENE-DB human TR gene sequences so that V and J genes could be assigned. A later analysis assigned CDR3 sequences and most-parsimonious VDJ recombination scenarios with the TCRdist pipeline. In a later analysis, every TCR beta chain was defined by the combination of its CDR3 amino acid sequence and its V-gene family, and reads without a unique V-gene family were dropped. A later analysis removed over 500 highly shared, low-generation-probability nucleotide sequences to deal with suspected cross-contamination and a sequencing artifact. For each public chain, a later analysis derived a clonal expansion index from normalized ranks of inferred template counts within each repertoire. In a later analysis, generation probabilities were computed with a VDJ recombination model fitted to out-of-frame rearrangements, and the resulting probabilities were checked against IGoR. In a later analysis, hypergeometric tests were used to score TCR-TCR, TCR-HLA and TCR-CMV co-occurrence, with a repertoire-size bias correction applied to TCR pairs. A later analysis estimated false discovery rates by permuting HLA or CMV assignments 20 times. In a later analysis, co-occurring TCRs were grouped with DBSCAN, and TCRdist sequence similarity was added when clustering was performed within HLA-allele-positive subsets. For co-occurrence clustering, repertoires with fewer than 30,000 or more than 120,000 public chains were excluded, along with a handful of repertoires with anomalous nucleotide sharing. TCRdb took this table from immuneACCESS and kept in-frame rearrangements with V and J called. Such tables lack part of the clones; where checked against another copy, unresolved V genes explain under half of the gap, and the rest is unexplained. Clonal size and the V and J genes are those of that table, whereas D and trimming came from the DNA. This sample has about 190,000 clones in its table, and roughly four fifths of those were observed once. The ten largest clones represent 2.5% to 4% of the sample.

Recombination joined TRBV4-1 with TRBJ2-7; possibly the D gene is TRBD1, per 6 matching bases. The origin of this receptor is a woman aged 30 to 39 in good health and CMV-seropositive. The material sequenced was PBMCs. The nucleotide sequence reads as follows: TGCGCCAGCAGCCAAAGGGGCCAGGGCGACAGGGAGCAGTACTTC. It is translated as CASSQRGQGDREQYF.